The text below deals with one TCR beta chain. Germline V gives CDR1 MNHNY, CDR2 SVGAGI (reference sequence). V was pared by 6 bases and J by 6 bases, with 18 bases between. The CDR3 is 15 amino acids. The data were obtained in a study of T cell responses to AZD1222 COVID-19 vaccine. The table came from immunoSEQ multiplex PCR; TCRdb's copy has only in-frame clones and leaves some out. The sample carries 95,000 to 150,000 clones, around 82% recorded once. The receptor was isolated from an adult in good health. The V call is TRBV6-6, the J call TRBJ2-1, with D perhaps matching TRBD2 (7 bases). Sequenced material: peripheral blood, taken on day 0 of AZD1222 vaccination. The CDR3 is CASSLGGGASNEQFF. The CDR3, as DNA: TGTGCCAGCAGCCTGGGTGGGGGGGCCTCCAATGAGCAGTTCTTC.